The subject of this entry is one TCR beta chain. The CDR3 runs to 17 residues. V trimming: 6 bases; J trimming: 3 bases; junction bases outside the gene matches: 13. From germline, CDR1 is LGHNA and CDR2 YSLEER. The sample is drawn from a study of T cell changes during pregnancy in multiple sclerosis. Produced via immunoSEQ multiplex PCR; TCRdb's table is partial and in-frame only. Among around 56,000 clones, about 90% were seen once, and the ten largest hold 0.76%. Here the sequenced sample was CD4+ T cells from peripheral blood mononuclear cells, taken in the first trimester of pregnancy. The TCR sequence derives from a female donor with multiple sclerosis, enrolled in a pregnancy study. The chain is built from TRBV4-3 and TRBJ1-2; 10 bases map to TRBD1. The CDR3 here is CASSAEARDRGDYGYTF. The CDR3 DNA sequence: TGCGCCAGCAGTGCTGAGGCCCGGGACAGGGGCGACTATGGCTACACCTTC.